This TCR beta chain was obtained from a study of blood T cell repertoires in COVID-19. Original processing methods: Amplification of reference gene primers was used by the study to estimate nucleated cell counts. TCRdb's table, derived via immunoSEQ multiplex PCR, lists solely in-frame clones and lacks some. D and trimming come from the DNA, and the V and J calls and clone size come from that table. The data show about 190,000 clones, about nine tenths seen once. CDR3 length: 15 residues. Germline values: CDR1 LGHDT, CDR2 YNNKEL (reference sequence). The V gene lost 8 bases and the J gene lost 0 bases, with 14 bases spanning the gap.

The origin of this receptor is a young man with active or convalescent COVID-19. Sequenced material: peripheral blood. V usage is TRBV3-1 (or the pseudogene TRBV3-2) and J usage is TRBJ2-1; no definite D call. For the CDR3, the DNA is TGTGCCAGCGCCCCCCTCCCGAGCTCCTACAATGAGCAGTTCTTC. Translating gives CASAPLPSSYNEQFF.